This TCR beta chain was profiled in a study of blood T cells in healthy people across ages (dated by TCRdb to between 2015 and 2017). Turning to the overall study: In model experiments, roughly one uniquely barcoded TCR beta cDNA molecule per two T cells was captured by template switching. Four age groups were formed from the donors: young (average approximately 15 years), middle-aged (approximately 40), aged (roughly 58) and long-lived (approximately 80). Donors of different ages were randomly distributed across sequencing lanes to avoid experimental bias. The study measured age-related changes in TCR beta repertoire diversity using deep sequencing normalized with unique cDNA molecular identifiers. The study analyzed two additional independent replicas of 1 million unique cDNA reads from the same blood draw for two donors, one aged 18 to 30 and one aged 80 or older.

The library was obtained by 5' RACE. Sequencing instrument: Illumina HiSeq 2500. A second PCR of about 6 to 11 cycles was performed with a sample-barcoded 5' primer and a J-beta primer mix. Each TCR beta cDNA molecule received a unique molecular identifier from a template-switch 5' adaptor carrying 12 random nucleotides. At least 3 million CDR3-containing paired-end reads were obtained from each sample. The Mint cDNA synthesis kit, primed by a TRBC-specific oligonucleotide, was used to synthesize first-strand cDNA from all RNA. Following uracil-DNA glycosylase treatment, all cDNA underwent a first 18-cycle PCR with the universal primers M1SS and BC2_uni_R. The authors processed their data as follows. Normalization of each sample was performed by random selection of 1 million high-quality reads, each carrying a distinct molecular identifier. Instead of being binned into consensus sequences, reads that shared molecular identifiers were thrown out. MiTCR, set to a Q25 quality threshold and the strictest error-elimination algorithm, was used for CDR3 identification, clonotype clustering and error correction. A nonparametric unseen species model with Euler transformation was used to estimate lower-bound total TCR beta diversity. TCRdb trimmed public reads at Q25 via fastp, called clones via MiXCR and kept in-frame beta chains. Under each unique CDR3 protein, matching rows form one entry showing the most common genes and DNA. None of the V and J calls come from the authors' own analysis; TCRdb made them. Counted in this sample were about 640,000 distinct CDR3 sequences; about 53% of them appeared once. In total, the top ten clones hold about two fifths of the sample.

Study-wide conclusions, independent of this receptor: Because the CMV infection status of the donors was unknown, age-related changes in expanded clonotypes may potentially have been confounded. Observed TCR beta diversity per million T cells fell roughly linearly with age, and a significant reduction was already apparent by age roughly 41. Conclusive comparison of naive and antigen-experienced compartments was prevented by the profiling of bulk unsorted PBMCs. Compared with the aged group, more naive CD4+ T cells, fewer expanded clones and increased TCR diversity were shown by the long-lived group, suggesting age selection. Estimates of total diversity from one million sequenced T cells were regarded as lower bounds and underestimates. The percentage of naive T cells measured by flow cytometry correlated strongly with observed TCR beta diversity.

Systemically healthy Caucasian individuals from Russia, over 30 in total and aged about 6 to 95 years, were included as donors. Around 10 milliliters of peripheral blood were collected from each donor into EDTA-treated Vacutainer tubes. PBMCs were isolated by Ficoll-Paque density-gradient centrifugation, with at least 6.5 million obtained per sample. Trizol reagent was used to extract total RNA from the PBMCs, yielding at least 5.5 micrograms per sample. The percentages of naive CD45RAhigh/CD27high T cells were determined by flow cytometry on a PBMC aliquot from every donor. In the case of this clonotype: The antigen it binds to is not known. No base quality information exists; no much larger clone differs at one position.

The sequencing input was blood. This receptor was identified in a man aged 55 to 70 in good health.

Here is the DNA: TGCGCCAGCAGACCCGGGACCAGCGTAGATGAGCAGTTCTTC. This gives the protein CASRPGTSVDEQFF. The rearrangement combines TRBV5-1 with TRBJ2-1; the D gene is possibly TRBD1 or TRBD2, with 5 bases matching each. The V and J ends are trimmed by 5 bases and 8 bases, leaving 17 bases between them. Measured from the cysteine to the phenylalanine, the CDR3 is 14 residues long. This entry keeps only the CDR3 DNA: 42 bases, framed from base 1. As encoded in the germline V gene, CDR1 is SGHRS while CDR2 is YFSETQ.